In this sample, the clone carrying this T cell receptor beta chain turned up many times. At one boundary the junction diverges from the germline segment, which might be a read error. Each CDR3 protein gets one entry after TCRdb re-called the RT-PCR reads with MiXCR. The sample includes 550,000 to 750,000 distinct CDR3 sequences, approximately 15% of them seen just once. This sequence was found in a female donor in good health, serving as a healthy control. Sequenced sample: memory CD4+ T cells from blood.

CDR3 amino acids: CASSLDRAYEQYF. Written as DNA, the CDR3 is TGTGCCAGCAGCTTAGACAGAGCCTACGAGCAGTACTTC. The chain recombines TRBV5-1 with TRBJ2-7; possibly TRBD1 for D (5 bases). The germline V gene has CDR1 SGHRS and CDR2 YFSETQ. The CDR3 consists of 13 residues.